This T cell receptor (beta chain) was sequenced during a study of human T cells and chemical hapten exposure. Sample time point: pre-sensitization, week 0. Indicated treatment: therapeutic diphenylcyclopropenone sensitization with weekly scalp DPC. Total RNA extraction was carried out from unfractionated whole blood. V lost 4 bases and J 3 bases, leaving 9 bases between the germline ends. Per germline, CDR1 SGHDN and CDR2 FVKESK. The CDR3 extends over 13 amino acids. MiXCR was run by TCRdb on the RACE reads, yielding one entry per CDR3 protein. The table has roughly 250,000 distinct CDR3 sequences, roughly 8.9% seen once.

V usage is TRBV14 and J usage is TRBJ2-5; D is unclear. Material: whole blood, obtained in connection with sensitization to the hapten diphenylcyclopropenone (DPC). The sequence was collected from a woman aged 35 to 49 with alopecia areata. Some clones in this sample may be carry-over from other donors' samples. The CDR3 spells CASSPRTEETQYF. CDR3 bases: TGTGCCAGCAGCCCGCGGACGGAAGAGACCCAGTACTTC. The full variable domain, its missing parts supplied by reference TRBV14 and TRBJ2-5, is EAGVTQFPSHSVIEKGQTVTLRCDPISGHDNLYWYRRVMGKEIKFLLHFVKESKQDESGMPNNRFLAERTGGTYSTLKVQPAELEDSGVYFCASSPRTEETQYFGPGTRLLVL.